Included here is one T cell receptor beta chain sequence, with context. The CDR3 contains 15 residues. After removal of 6 bases from V and 4 bases from J, the junction contained 10 bases not matched to a gene. Germline CDR1 and CDR2: SGHTA and FQGNSA. The sample belongs to a study of CD8+ T cells in alopecia areata. Extracted RNA was reverse transcribed, and the resulting cDNA served as sequencing template. Method: immunoSEQ multiplex PCR; TCRdb's copy keeps in-frame clones and lacks some. Of 75,000 to 100,000 clones listed, roughly two fifths are singletons. This clonotype was sampled from a human donor with alopecia areata. The chain has TRBV7-2 and TRBJ1-2, with 8 bases that match TRBD1. Sequencing was performed on CD4+ T cells sorted from blood. The CDR3 protein is CASRRPRDRPYGYTF. In DNA, the CDR3 is TGTGCCAGCAGACGCCCCCGGGACAGGCCCTATGGCTACACCTTC.